This passage covers 29 T cell receptor beta chains from one sample sequenced in a study of blood T cell repertoires in COVID-19. The assay was immunoSEQ multiplex PCR, and TCRdb's table has in-frame clones only and misses some. Of about 130,000 clones listed, approximately 74% were seen once; the top ten hold 1.5% to 2%. The sequenced material came from peripheral blood. The receptors derive from a woman in her 70s with acute or convalescent COVID-19.

The genes are TRBV6-1 and TRBJ1-2, with D unclear. The CDR3 loop spans 14 amino acids. The V and J ends lost 0 bases and 7 bases respectively, with 12 bases between them. Germline CDR1 is MNHNS and CDR2 is SASEGT. The chain's CDR3 is CASSEAELGAGYTF. Here the CDR3 DNA reads TGTGCCAGCAGTGAAGCCGAACTAGGTGCTGGCTACACCTTC.

The chain joins TRBV19 to TRBJ1-2; the match to TRBD1 covers 10 bases. CDR3 length: 17 residues. V lost 5 bases to trimming and J lost 4 bases; unmatched junction nucleotides: 13. The germline gives CDR1 LNHDA, CDR2 SQIVND (reference sequence). CDR3 residues: CASSRRGQGPKGYGYTF. The CDR3 coding sequence is TGTGCCAGTAGTCGGAGGGGACAGGGGCCCAAGGGCTATGGCTACACCTTC.

V and J are TRBV19 and TRBJ2-3; 9 bases line up with TRBD1. The CDR3 is 14 amino acids. Trimming at V came to 5 bases and at J to 5 bases, leaving 5 bases not matched to a gene. Germline CDR1 and CDR2: LNHDA and SQIVND (reference sequence). The CDR3 DNA follows: TGTGCCAGTAGTCAACAGGGGGCCGGAGATACGCAGTATTTT. This translates into CASSQQGAGDTQYF.

This clone was seen only once. The same CDR3 arises from other DNA sequences in this sample as well. The chain couples TRBV3-1 (or the pseudogene TRBV3-2) to TRBJ2-3, with 8 bases that match TRBD1. The CDR3 extends over 16 amino acids. V dropped 4 bases and J dropped 0; count of bases not matched to a gene: 6. The germline V gene has CDR1 LGHDT and CDR2 YNNKEL (reference sequence). The CDR3 region has the DNA TGTGCCAGCAGCCCTCTTGGACAGGGAAGCACAGATACGCAGTATTTT. This encodes CASSPLGQGSTDTQYF.

The genes are TRBV2 and TRBJ1-3; unclear D gene. The CDR3 runs to 13 residues. CDR1 SNHLY and CDR2 FYNNEI come from the germline V gene. V was pared by 4 bases and J by 4 bases, with 8 bases between. The CDR3 coding sequence is TGTGCCAGCAGTGCGGGTATAGGAAACACCATATATTTT. Encoded protein: CASSAGIGNTIYF.

This chain uses TRBV12-3 or TRBV12-4 with TRBJ2-5, with 10 bases lining up with TRBD1. V shed 8 bases and J 9 bases; nucleotides not matched to a gene: 9. The CDR3 runs 13 residues. CDR3 nucleotides: TGTGCCAGCCGCCCTCCGGGACAGGGGCCCCAGTACTTC. It yields the protein CASRPPGQGPQYF.

The chain has TRBV11-2 and TRBJ1-2, with a weak D call TRBD1 (5 bases). Between the trimmed V and J ends, which lost 1 base and 8 bases, there was a span of 20 bases. CDR3 size: 16 residues. Germline V gives CDR1 SGHAT, CDR2 FQNNGV. The CDR3 DNA reads TGTGCCAGCAGCTTAGTGGCAGGGAGGCGTTCACGGGGCTACACCTTC. Translation: CASSLVAGRRSRGYTF.

This clone occurred a few times. The rearrangement uses TRBV19 and TRBJ2-2, with 9 bases matching TRBD1. Losses at the gene ends were 5 bases for V and 5 bases for J; bases not matched to a gene: 6. This CDR3 contains 15 residues. Germline V gives CDR1 LNHDA, CDR2 SQIVND (reference sequence). The CDR3 region is CASSQGQGRTGELFF. DNA of the CDR3: TGTGCCAGTAGTCAGGGACAGGGAAGGACCGGGGAGCTGTTTTTT.

The V gene is TRBV28, the J gene TRBJ2-1, with 7 bases aligning to TRBD2. Germline loops: CDR1 MDHEN, CDR2 SYDVKM. This CDR3 comprises 16 residues. Trimming removed 5 bases from V and 3 bases from J; junction bases left unmatched: 10. As DNA, the CDR3 is TGTGCCAGCAGTCAGTCTTGGGGGGGTGGCTACAATGAGCAGTTCTTC. Encoded protein: CASSQSWGGGYNEQFF.

The chain recombines TRBV4-2 with TRBJ1-3; TRBD1 agrees at 7 bases. The trim removed 3 bases at V and 4 bases at J, leaving 6 bases unmatched. The CDR3 has 15 amino acids. The germline V gene encodes CDR1 LGHNA and CDR2 YNFKEQ. Here the CDR3 reads CASSHSDRQGNTIYF. The DNA of the CDR3 is TGTGCCAGCAGCCATTCGGACAGGCAAGGAAACACCATATATTTT.

The genes are TRBV19 and TRBJ2-1, with 9 positions matching TRBD2. The V and J ends lost 0 bases and 4 bases, in that order; junction bases with no gene match: 7. The CDR3 sequence is 17 residues long. CDR1 LNHDA and CDR2 SQIVND come from the germline V gene (reference sequence). The CDR3 reads CASSIEIRLAGYNEQFF. The DNA of the CDR3 is TGTGCCAGTAGTATAGAAATTAGGCTAGCGGGGTACAATGAGCAGTTCTTC.

This clone has a count of ten or more. The rearrangement joins TRBV5-1 to TRBJ1-5; 9 bases map to TRBD1. The CDR3 consists of 14 residues. Germline CDR1 SGHRS, CDR2 YFSETQ. V shed 5 bases, J shed 4 bases, and the junction held 4 bases outside the gene matches. The CDR3 DNA is TGCGCCAGCAGTCCCGGGACAGGGAATCAGCCCCAGCATTTT. It yields the protein CASSPGTGNQPQHF.

There are many counts of this clone. The chain has TRBV6-5 and TRBJ2-2; TRBD2 is a possible D gene (6 bases). V was cut by 6 bases and J by 4 bases, with 9 bases left in between. CDR1 and CDR2 from the germline V gene are MNHEY and SVGAGI. CDR3 length: 13 residues. The CDR3 spells CASSEGGTGELFF. The CDR3 bases are TGTGCCAGCAGCGAGGGAGGCACCGGGGAGCTGTTTTTT.

This clone was found once. The gene calls are TRBV25-1 and TRBJ2-1; 10 bases line up with TRBD2. In germline, CDR1 is MGHDK, CDR2 SYGVNS. J was trimmed by 10 bases and V by 3 bases; bases with no gene match: 3. The CDR3 length is 13 residues. The CDR3 loop is CASSEGLANEQFF. The CDR3 DNA reads as TGTGCCAGCAGTGAGGGACTAGCGAACGAGCAGTTCTTC.

V gene TRBV28 combines with J gene TRBJ1-4, with D tentatively TRBD1 (5 bases). This CDR3 is built from 14 residues. CDR1 and CDR2 (germline): MDHEN, SYDVKM. Trimming cost V 6 bases and J 8 bases, with 16 bases left between them. Here the CDR3 reads CASRPVKGLEKLFF. CDR3 nucleotides: TGTGCCAGCAGACCCGTGAAGGGGCTCGAAAAACTGTTTTTT.

The sample holds a few counts of this clone. J is TRBJ1-1 and V is TRBV28, with 7 nucleotides matching TRBD1. There are 13 residues in the CDR3. After removal of 7 bases from V and 4 bases from J, the junction contained 6 bases not matched to a gene. Germline lookup yields CDR1 MDHEN and CDR2 SYDVKM. CDR3 nucleotides: TGTGCCAGCATCCTGTCAGGGGGCACTGAAGCTTTCTTT. Residues: CASILSGGTEAFF.

CDR3 region: CSASTAGGMETQYF. The CDR3 nucleotides read TGCAGTGCGAGTACAGCGGGGGGTATGGAGACCCAGTACTTC. The rearrangement uses TRBV20-1 and TRBJ2-5; TRBD2 agrees at 9 bases. Germline V gene data show CDR1 as DFQATT and CDR2 as SNEGSKA (reference sequence). The CDR3 sequence is 14 residues long. The V segment lost 6 bases and the J segment 5 bases; nucleotides outside the gene matches: 10.

V and J are TRBV9 and TRBJ2-3; 12 positions match TRBD2. V trimming: 2 bases; J trimming: 4 bases; junction bases outside the gene matches: 5. The CDR3 contains 16 residues. Germline CDR1 and CDR2: SGDLS and YYNGEE. CDR3 in amino acids: CASSVTSGRSADTQYF. The CDR3 DNA reads TGTGCCAGCAGCGTTACTAGCGGGAGGAGTGCAGATACGCAGTATTTT.

This clone has a handful of counts. V gene TRBV18 combines with J gene TRBJ1-6; 7 bases line up with TRBD1. CDR3 length: 14 amino acids. V lost 4 bases, J lost 9 bases, and 6 bases stayed unmatched. Germline loops: CDR1 KGHSH, CDR2 LQKENI. The CDR3 region is CASSHGTEGSPLHF. DNA for the CDR3: TGTGCCAGCTCACACGGGACAGAGGGTTCACCCCTCCACTTT.

This clone was counted at least ten times. The chain links TRBV5-4 to TRBJ2-5; the match to TRBD2 covers 10 bases. CDR3 length equals 14 residues. Germline V lookup: CDR1 SGHNT, CDR2 YYREEE (reference sequence). Unmatched junction bases numbered 1, after V lost 1 base and J lost 4 bases. The CDR3 here is CASSLTSGVETQYF. CDR3 nucleotide sequence: TGTGCCAGCAGCTTGACTAGCGGGGTAGAGACCCAGTACTTC.

This clone was seen a handful of times. The J gene is TRBJ1-1, the V gene TRBV25-1, with D possibly being TRBD1 (5 bases). Germline V gene lookup returns CDR1 MGHDK and CDR2 SYGVNS. The CDR3 length is 12 residues. Trimming cost V 7 bases and J 4 bases, with 10 bases left between them. CDR3: CASNHRSTEAFF. DNA for the CDR3: TGTGCCAGCAATCACAGGTCCACTGAAGCTTTCTTT.

This clone is a singleton in its sample. V is TRBV6-2 or TRBV6-3 and J is TRBJ2-3; TRBD2 matches 7 bases. The V gene end was trimmed by 5 bases and the J gene end by 3 bases; junction bases not matched to a gene: 5. This CDR3 is built from 14 residues. Per the germline V gene, CDR1 is MNHEY and CDR2 is SVGEGT. The CDR3 reads CASSRGLVTDTQYF. The CDR3 DNA sequence: TGTGCCAGCAGTCGAGGACTAGTAACAGATACGCAGTATTTT.

This clone was detected a few times. CDR3 sequence: CASRLTGVPYNEQFF. The CDR3 DNA sequence: TGTGCCAGCAGACTAACCGGAGTCCCCTACAATGAGCAGTTCTTC. The chain combines TRBV6-5 with TRBJ2-1; D remains ambiguous. This CDR3 contains 15 residues. Trimming pared 6 bases from V and 2 bases from J, leaving 14 bases between. Per the germline V gene, CDR1 is MNHEY and CDR2 is SVGAGI.

This rearrangement joins TRBV28 to TRBJ2-7, with D perhaps TRBD2 (5 bases). Per germline, CDR1 MDHEN and CDR2 SYDVKM. The CDR3 covers 12 residues. V was cut by 6 bases and J by 4 bases, with 10 bases left in between. As DNA, the CDR3 is TGTGCCAGCAGGGCCCGGGAATACGAGCAGTACTTC. Encoded protein: CASRAREYEQYF. The whole variable domain, filled in from reference TRBV28 and TRBJ2-7, reads DVKVTQSSRYLVKRTGEKVFLECVQDMDHENMFWYRQDPGLGLRLIYFSYDVKMKEKGDIPEGYSVSREKKERFSLILESASTNQTSMYLCASRAREYEQYFGPGTRLTVT.

This chain links TRBV6-2 or TRBV6-3 with TRBJ2-1; 10 bases match TRBD1. The CDR3 is 19 amino acids. The V segment lost 0 bases and the J segment 1 base; nucleotides outside the gene matches: 9. Germline CDR1 MNHEY, CDR2 SVGEGT. The CDR3 reads CASSYSSAGDRGSYNEQFF. The DNA of the CDR3 is TGTGCCAGCAGTTACTCTTCCGCGGGGGACAGGGGTTCCTACAATGAGCAGTTCTTC.

The J gene is TRBJ2-1, the V gene TRBV30, with 7 positions matching TRBD2. V trimming: 0 bases; J trimming: 4 bases; junction bases outside the gene matches: 6. Per germline, CDR1 GTSNPN and CDR2 SVGIG (reference sequence). This CDR3 has 15 residues. The DNA of the CDR3 is TGTGCCTGGAGTGTACAACTAGCGCTATACAATGAGCAGTTCTTC. Protein sequence: CAWSVQLALYNEQFF.

The chain is built from TRBV7-9 and TRBJ2-6; tentatively, D is TRBD1 (6 bases). V was cut by 2 bases and J by 0 bases, with 11 bases left in between. The CDR3 has 17 amino acids. CDR1 and CDR2 from the germline V gene are SEHNR and FQNEAQ (reference sequence). CDR3 coding DNA: TGTGCCAGCAGCTTAACAGGGAGTTACTCTGGGGCCAACGTCCTGACTTTC. Amino acids: CASSLTGSYSGANVLTF.

This chain joins TRBV28 and TRBJ1-1; a weak D match, TRBD1 (5 bases). The CDR3 runs to 11 residues. Germline loops: CDR1 MDHEN, CDR2 SYDVKM. Trimming took off 4 bases at V and 11 bases at J, with 11 bases between the two ends. The CDR3 DNA reads as TGTGCCAGCAGTTCCCGAAACAGGGCTTTCTTT. It is translated as CASSSRNRAFF.

This chain connects TRBV5-1 to TRBJ2-1, with 11 bases matching TRBD2. There are 16 residues in the CDR3. The V segment lost 0 bases and the J segment 6 bases; nucleotides outside the gene matches: 5. From germline, CDR1 is SGHRS and CDR2 YFSETQ. This CDR3 reads CASSLETSGIFNEQFF. The CDR3 DNA reads as TGCGCCAGCAGCTTGGAGACTAGCGGGATTTTCAATGAGCAGTTCTTC.